This T cell receptor (beta chain) emerged from a study of blood T cell repertoires in COVID-19. About the research overall: COVID-19 samples, acute and convalescent, were from the United States, Italy and Spain. PBMCs, B-cell-depleted T cells, or T cells provided the cDNA or gDNA that made up the material.

Original handling: Nucleated cell number was recorded as an estimate derived from reference gene primer amplification. Assay: immunoSEQ multiplex PCR; the TCRdb copy retains only in-frame clones and omits some. V and J calls and clone size are as listed in that table; D and trimming were resolved from the DNA. The sample has about 240,000 clones; around 81% are singletons. V was shortened by 4 bases and J by 0 bases, with 4 bases between the two germline ends. This CDR3 is 13 amino acids long. Germline CDR1 SQVTM, CDR2 ANQGSEA. Sequenced sample: peripheral blood. This chain joins TRBV29-1 and TRBJ2-6; D remains unclear. The sequence was obtained from an older woman with active or convalescent COVID-19. The CDR3: CSVAYSGANVLTF. The CDR3 nucleotides read TGCAGCGTTGCTTACTCTGGGGCCAACGTCCTGACTTTC.